This is a list of T cell receptor beta chains from one sample in a study of T cell repertoires in ileal Crohn's disease. Profiled with immunoSEQ multiplex PCR; TCRdb holds only in-frame clones, not every one. In the table there are more than 10,000 clones, about 67% of which are singletons. The sample consisted of ileal tissue. These receptors originate from an adult with Crohn's disease. The CDR3 runs from the conserved cysteine through the conserved F or W. A D gene is named only where the DNA matches it firmly. Size is stated for part of the rows, as once, few or many counts, or as a class when the clone is expanded.

D: TRBD1
V: TRBV6-5
J: TRBJ1-2
size: NA
CDR3: CASSYGDRGYGYTF
DNA: TGTGCCAGCAGTTACGGGGACAGGGGGTATGGCTACACCTTC

D: NA
V: TRBV6-6
J: TRBJ1-3
size: NA
CDR3: CASQDGGSGNTIYF
DNA: TGTGCCAGCCAAGACGGGGGGTCTGGAAACACCATATATTTT

D: TRBD1
V: TRBV5-1
J: TRBJ1-5
size: NA
CDR3: CASSLTGGMDQPQHF
DNA: TGCGCCAGCAGCTTGACAGGGGGTATGGATCAGCCCCAGCATTTT

D: TRBD2
V: TRBV18
J: TRBJ2-7
size: NA
CDR3: CASSFTSESYEQYF
DNA: TGTGCCAGCTCATTTACTAGCGAATCCTACGAGCAGTACTTC

D: NA
V: TRBV27
J: TRBJ1-6
size: few
CDR3: CASSLYRGSYNSPLHF
DNA: TGTGCCAGCAGTTTATATCGGGGGTCCTATAATTCACCCCTCCACTTT

D: NA
V: TRBV6-1
J: TRBJ2-4
size: NA
CDR3: CASTFVGAKNIQYF
DNA: TGTGCCAGCACCTTTGTGGGGGCCAAAAACATTCAGTACTTC

D: NA
V: TRBV18
J: TRBJ2-7
size: NA
CDR3: CASSPGGVSSYEQYF
DNA: TGTGCCAGCTCACCAGGCGGAGTCAGCTCCTACGAGCAGTACTTC

D: TRBD1
V: TRBV6-1
J: TRBJ2-2
size: NA
CDR3: CASIRTGGNTGELFF
DNA: TGTGCCAGCATTAGGACAGGGGGAAACACCGGGGAGCTGTTTTTT

D: TRBD1
V: TRBV20-1
J: TRBJ1-1
size: NA
CDR3: CSARDRTEAFF
DNA: TGCAGTGCAAGGGACAGGACTGAAGCTTTCTTT

D: NA
V: TRBV29-1
J: TRBJ2-3
size: NA
CDR3: CSVEEARAGADTQYF
DNA: TGCAGCGTTGAAGAGGCCCGGGCAGGGGCGGATACGCAGTATTTT

D: NA
V: TRBV5-1
J: TRBJ1-2
size: few
CDR3: CASSSKGGKSFEGGYTF
DNA: TGCGCCAGCAGCTCGAAGGGGGGGAAAAGCTTTGAAGGAGGCTACACCTTC

D: NA
V: TRBV5-6
J: TRBJ2-7
size: NA
CDR3: CASSLGDYEQYF
DNA: TGTGCCAGCAGCTTGGGGGATTACGAGCAGTACTTC

D: NA
V: TRBV27
J: TRBJ1-2
size: NA
CDR3: CATKGLGSGYTF
DNA: TGTGCCACCAAGGGGCTGGGGAGTGGCTACACCTTC

D: NA
V: TRBV29-1
J: TRBJ1-1
size: NA
CDR3: CSVAELNTEAFF
DNA: TGCAGCGTTGCGGAATTGAACACTGAAGCTTTCTTT

D: TRBD1
V: TRBV27
J: TRBJ2-7
size: few
CDR3: CASSLDRDYEQYF
DNA: TGTGCCAGCAGTCTCGACAGGGACTACGAGCAGTACTTC

D: NA
V: TRBV30
J: TRBJ1-1
size: few
CDR3: CAWSVWGSPTEAFF
DNA: TGTGCCTGGAGTGTATGGGGAAGCCCCACTGAAGCTTTCTTT

D: TRBD1
V: TRBV19
J: TRBJ1-2
size: few
CDR3: CASSINSGGKNYGYTF
DNA: TGTGCCAGTAGTATCAACTCAGGGGGGAAAAACTATGGCTACACCTTC